This passage covers 23 T cell receptor beta chains from one sample sequenced in a study of CD8 T cells in ankylosing spondylitis. One entry per CDR3 protein, called by TCRdb with MiXCR from the 5' RACE reads. The data contain some 180,000 distinct CDR3 sequences, 18% of them seen just once; the ten biggest clones take up 3.5% to 5%. The material sequenced was blood, either unsorted or a sorted T cell fraction (not recorded which). All receptors come from a male donor under 30 with ankylosing spondylitis or in good health (not recorded which).

The chain couples TRBV6-6 to TRBJ1-1; TRBD1 aligns across 8 bases. The CDR3 loop spans 15 amino acids. Looked up from germline, CDR1 is MNHNY and CDR2 is SVGAGI (reference sequence). The ends lost 2 bases at V and 0 bases at J; junction bases unmatched: 2. CDR3 in DNA: TGTGCCAGCAGTTACCCGACAGGGGTGAACACTGAAGCTTTCTTT. Encoded protein: CASSYPTGVNTEAFF.

At least ten counts were recorded for this clonotype. The chain couples TRBV6-2 or TRBV6-3 to TRBJ1-1; 8 nucleotides align to TRBD1. The CDR3 is 14 amino acids. With V trimmed by 4 bases and J by 0 bases, 1 base remained unmatched. Germline CDR1 and CDR2: MNHEY and SVGEGT. This CDR3 reads CASSWTGLNTEAFF. In DNA form, the CDR3 reads TGTGCCAGCAGTTGGACAGGGTTGAACACTGAAGCTTTCTTT.

This clonotype was observed many times. This rearrangement joins TRBV12-3 or TRBV12-4 to TRBJ1-1; no clear D gene. There are 12 residues in the CDR3. Trimming took off 7 bases at V and 2 bases at J, with 8 bases between the two ends. CDR3 residues: CASTSINTEAFF. The CDR3 DNA is TGTGCCAGCACTTCCATCAACACTGAAGCTTTCTTT.

The chain is built from TRBV11-2 and TRBJ2-2, with D unresolved. V was clipped by 5 bases and J by 7 bases, with 5 bases between them. Germline V gene data show CDR1 as SGHAT and CDR2 as FQNNGV. This CDR3 is 11 amino acids long. CDR3 coding DNA: TGTGCCAGCAGCCCGTACGGGGAGCTGTTTTTT. As protein: CASSPYGELFF.

This clonotype was seen many times. The rearrangement links TRBV12-3 or TRBV12-4 to TRBJ2-1; possibly TRBD2 for D (5 bases). The V and J ends lost 5 bases and 2 bases respectively, with 13 bases between them. The CDR3 contains 15 residues. CDR3 coding DNA: TGTGCCAGCAGTCCTACCAGCGGCCCCTACAATGAGCAGTTCTTC. Its translation: CASSPTSGPYNEQFF.

This clonotype was recorded at least ten times. This chain links TRBV5-1 with TRBJ1-2; TRBD1 is a possible D gene (5 bases). This CDR3 contains 15 residues. Germline CDR1 and CDR2: SGHRS and YFSETQ. V was clipped by 1 base and J by 4 bases, with 14 bases between them. CDR3 sequence: CASSLYGAGAYGYTF. DNA of the CDR3: TGCGCCAGCAGCTTGTATGGGGCCGGGGCCTATGGCTACACCTTC.

The chain recombines TRBV27 with TRBJ2-5; 14 bases map to TRBD2. The CDR3 has 17 amino acids. J was trimmed by 5 bases and V by 5 bases; bases with no gene match: 10. CDR1 is MNHEY, CDR2 SMNVEV, per germline (reference sequence). CDR3 protein: CASSLSWTSGRKETQYF. The CDR3 DNA reads TGTGCCAGCAGTCTCAGCTGGACTAGCGGGAGGAAGGAGACCCAGTACTTC.

The chain carries TRBV27 and TRBJ2-7, with TRBD2 as a possible D gene (5 bases). CDR1 is MNHEY and CDR2 is SMNVEV in the germline V gene (reference sequence). The CDR3 runs 14 residues. Trimming left V 6 bases short and J 0 bases short, with 12 bases between. CDR3 protein: CASSLNGDSYEQYF. In DNA form, the CDR3 reads TGTGCCAGCAGCCTGAACGGGGACTCCTACGAGCAGTACTTC.

This clonotype was observed a few times. The rearrangement links TRBV4-2 to TRBJ2-5; 7 nucleotides match TRBD2. CDR1 is LGHNA and CDR2 is YNFKEQ in the germline V gene. The CDR3 has 18 amino acids. The J segment lost 4 bases and the V segment lost 1 base, leaving 15 bases of the junction unmatched. CDR3 sequence: CASSQVGVQTSLGETQYF. The CDR3 DNA reads TGTGCCAGCAGCCAAGTGGGTGTCCAGACTAGCCTGGGAGAGACCCAGTACTTC.

At least ten counts were recorded for this clonotype. This chain's CDR3 is CSVENQGSASYEQYF. CDR3 nucleotides: TGCAGCGTTGAAAATCAGGGGAGCGCATCCTACGAGCAGTACTTC. The chain uses TRBV29-1 and TRBJ2-7; a possible D gene is TRBD1 (6 bases). V shed 2 bases and J shed 1 base, with 15 bases lying between them. Germline V gene data show CDR1 as SQVTM and CDR2 as ANQGSEA. The CDR3 is 15 amino acids.

This chain connects TRBV29-1 to TRBJ2-5, with D possibly TRBD2 on 6 matching bases. Trimming shortened V by 5 bases and J by 7 bases, and 20 bases separated the two germline ends. Germline lookup yields CDR1 SQVTM and CDR2 ANQGSEA. This CDR3 has 14 residues. The CDR3 nucleotides are TGCAGCGTTTCCAGAAGACTAGGCGAAGGGACCCAGTACTTC. This sequence encodes CSVSRRLGEGTQYF.

This chain uses TRBV19 with TRBJ2-3, with D unresolved. The CDR3 contains 15 residues. Per the germline V gene, CDR1 is LNHDA and CDR2 is SQIVND (reference sequence). Trimming took 5 bases from V and 1 from J, leaving 13 bases between them. CDR3 coding DNA: TGTGCCAGTAGTGTGGGCGGAGTGGGCACAGATACGCAGTATTTT. Translated, it gives CASSVGGVGTDTQYF.

This clonotype has a count of ten or more. The gene calls are TRBV5-1 and TRBJ1-2; TRBD1 is a possible D gene (6 bases). Germline V gene lookup returns CDR1 SGHRS and CDR2 YFSETQ. CDR3 size: 14 residues. Trimming pared 0 bases from V and 6 bases from J, leaving 12 bases between. For the CDR3, the DNA is TGCGCCAGCAGCTTGGTGGCAGGGGAGAATGGCTACACCTTC. It encodes CASSLVAGENGYTF. Full variable domain (missing parts from reference TRBV5-1 and TRBJ1-2): KAGVTQTPRYLIKTRGQQVTLSCSPISGHRSVSWYQQTPGQGLQFLFEYFSETQRNKGNFPGRFSGRQFSNSRSEMNVSTLELGDSALYLCASSLVAGENGYTFGSGTRLTVV.

Many counts were recorded for this clonotype. The chain joins TRBV5-1 to TRBJ2-3, with 8 bases matching TRBD1. Trimming removed 4 bases from V and 1 base from J; junction bases left unmatched: 5. CDR3 length equals 15 residues. CDR1 SGHRS and CDR2 YFSETQ come from the germline V gene. In DNA, the CDR3 is TGCGCCAGCAGCCCACGACAGGGGCGCACAGATACGCAGTATTTT. It codes for CASSPRQGRTDTQYF.

The chain is built from TRBV20-1 and TRBJ2-1; D unresolved. Germline V gene sequence: CDR1 DFQATT, CDR2 SNEGSKA (reference sequence). V shed 0 bases and J shed 4 bases, with 10 bases lying between them. This CDR3 has 14 amino acids. CDR3 sequence (DNA): TGCAGTGCTAGAGATCTCATGCAGTACAATGAGCAGTTCTTC. This translates into CSARDLMQYNEQFF.

The chain carries TRBV11-2 and TRBJ2-1; perhaps TRBD2 as D (6 bases). Germline loops: CDR1 SGHAT, CDR2 FQNNGV. Between the trimmed V and J ends, which lost 5 bases and 1 base, there was a span of 12 bases. The CDR3 consists of 15 residues. CDR3 protein: CASSTMGGSYNEQFF. Written as DNA, the CDR3 is TGTGCCAGCAGCACGATGGGGGGTTCCTACAATGAGCAGTTCTTC. Supplemented by reference TRBV11-2 and TRBJ2-1, the full variable domain reads EAGVAQSPRYKIIEKRQSVAFWCNPISGHATLYWYQQILGQGPKLLIQFQNNGVVDDSQLPKDRFSAERLKGVDSTLKIQPAKLEDSAVYLCASSTMGGSYNEQFFGPGTRLTVL.

This clonotype was recorded many times. The V and J genes are TRBV7-7 and TRBJ2-5; no clear D. The germline gives CDR1 SSHAT, CDR2 FNYEAQ (reference sequence). The CDR3 contains 15 residues. Trimming removed 3 bases at V and 4 bases at J, with 15 bases between. CDR3 bases: TGTGCCAGCAGCTTGTCGTGGCGCGCAGGAGAGACCCAGTACTTC. Protein: CASSLSWRAGETQYF.

The rearrangement joins TRBV3-1 to TRBJ2-2, with TRBD1 as a possible D gene (5 bases). There are 15 residues in the CDR3. Germline lookup yields CDR1 LGHDT and CDR2 YNNKEL (reference sequence). V lost 0 bases, J lost 6 bases, and 11 bases lay in between. CDR3 nucleotides: TGTGCCAGCAGCCAAGAAGTAGGGGTCGCCGGGGAGCTGTTTTTT. Translated: CASSQEVGVAGELFF.

This clonotype occurred many times. This rearrangement joins TRBV20-1 to TRBJ2-5, with D maybe TRBD2 (5 bases). The germline V gene has CDR1 DFQATT and CDR2 SNEGSKA (reference sequence). This CDR3 has 13 amino acids. V lost 6 bases, J lost 5 bases, and 16 bases lay in between. DNA for the CDR3: TGCAGTGCCAGATCCATGAGGGAGGAGACCCAGTACTTC. Amino acids: CSARSMREETQYF.

The chain employs TRBV20-1 and TRBJ2-7; TRBD1 matches at 12 bases. The trim removed 4 bases at V and 6 bases at J, leaving 10 bases unmatched. There are 15 residues in the CDR3. Per germline, CDR1 DFQATT and CDR2 SNEGSKA (reference sequence). In nucleotides, the CDR3 is TGCAGTGCTACCAGGGACAGGGGGCTGGGGGTCGAGCAGTACGTC. As protein: CSATRDRGLGVEQYV.

This clonotype appeared many times. The gene calls are TRBV12-3 or TRBV12-4 and TRBJ2-3, with 13 nucleotides matching TRBD2. This CDR3 comprises 15 residues. The trim removed 4 bases at V and 6 bases at J, leaving 4 bases unmatched. The CDR3 loop is CASSSGLAGWDTQYF. CDR3 bases: TGTGCCAGCAGTTCGGGACTAGCGGGATGGGATACGCAGTATTTT.

This sequence joins TRBV15 and TRBJ1-2, with D maybe TRBD1 (6 bases). Germline assignment: CDR1 LNHNV and CDR2 YYDKDF (reference sequence). This CDR3 has 14 residues. Trimming shortened V by 6 bases and J by 6 bases, and 17 bases separated the two germline ends. CDR3 amino acids: CATSPTGSKDGYTF. The CDR3 bases are TGTGCCACCAGTCCAACAGGGTCCAAGGATGGCTACACCTTC.

This clonotype was seen a single time. The rearrangement joins TRBV29-1 to TRBJ1-1; D call uncertain. Germline values: CDR1 SQVTM, CDR2 ANQGSEA. The CDR3 consists of 13 residues. V lost 7 bases to trimming and J lost 5 bases, with 17 bases between them. This CDR3 is CSGTYSVWTEAFF. As DNA, the CDR3 is TGCAGCGGCACCTACTCGGTTTGGACTGAAGCTTTCTTT.